The present T cell receptor (beta chain) was sequenced within a study of glioma-infiltrating T cells. Study-wide background: Before surgery, glioma patients received dexamethasone for at most six days. Points from the study as a whole: Patients with low tissue-blood divergence carried a signature set of shared blood CDR3 motifs.

This clonotype has a count of ten or more. Its specificity is not known. The length of the CDR3 is 15 residues. V lost 2 bases to trimming and J lost 6 bases, with 16 bases between them. Per germline, CDR1 MNHEY and CDR2 SVGEGT. Using RNA template, CDR3s of TCR alpha and beta were amplified with iRepertoire arm-PCR. TCRdb passed the multiplex PCR reads through MiXCR, listing each CDR3 protein once. The table has about 410,000 distinct CDR3 sequences, about two fifths seen once. The sequenced sample was glioma tissue, nonneoplastic brain tissue, or PBMCs (not recorded which). The origin of this receptor is a human donor with low-grade glioma or glioblastoma, undergoing nonglioma brain surgery, or in good health (not recorded which). The rearrangement links TRBV6-2 or TRBV6-3 to TRBJ1-2; perhaps TRBD1 as D (5 bases). CDR3 in amino acids: CASSYLAGGLDGYTF. Here the CDR3 DNA reads TGTGCCAGCAGTTACCTGGCTGGGGGTTTGGATGGCTACACCTTC.